This T cell receptor (beta chain) comes out of a study of blood T cell repertoires in COVID-19. Between the trimmed V and J ends, which lost 3 bases and 6 bases, there was a span of 9 bases. The CDR3 is 13 residues long. Germline CDR1 GTSNPN, CDR2 SVGIG (reference sequence). The protocol was immunoSEQ multiplex PCR, while the TCRdb copy is restricted to in-frame clones and leaves out a portion. Here the sample spans fewer than 150,000 clones, about 83% being singletons. The chain joins TRBV30 to TRBJ1-6, with TRBD1 as a possible D gene (6 bases). This TCR was sampled from a human donor in a cohort sampled during active COVID-19. The sample taken for sequencing was peripheral blood. CDR3 residues: CAWSLQGNSPLHF. Here the CDR3 DNA reads TGTGCCTGGAGCCTACAGGGTAATTCACCCCTCCACTTT.